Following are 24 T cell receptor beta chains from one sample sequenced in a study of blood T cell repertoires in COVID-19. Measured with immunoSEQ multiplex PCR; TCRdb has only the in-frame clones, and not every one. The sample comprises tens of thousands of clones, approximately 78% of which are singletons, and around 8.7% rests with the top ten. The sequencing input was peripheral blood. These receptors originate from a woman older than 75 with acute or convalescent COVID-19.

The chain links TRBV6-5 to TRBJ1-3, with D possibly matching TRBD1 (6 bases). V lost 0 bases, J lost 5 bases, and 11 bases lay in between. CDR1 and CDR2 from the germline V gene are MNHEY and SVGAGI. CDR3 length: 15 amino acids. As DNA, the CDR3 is TGTGCCAGCAGTTACTCGTCCCGGGACAGAAACACCATATATTTT. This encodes CASSYSSRDRNTIYF.

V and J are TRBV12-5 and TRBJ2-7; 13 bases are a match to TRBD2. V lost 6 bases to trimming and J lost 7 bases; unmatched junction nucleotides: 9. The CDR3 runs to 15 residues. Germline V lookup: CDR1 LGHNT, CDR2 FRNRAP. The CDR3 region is CASGTGLAGALEQYF. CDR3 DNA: TGTGCTAGTGGGACAGGACTAGCGGGAGCTTTGGAGCAGTACTTC.

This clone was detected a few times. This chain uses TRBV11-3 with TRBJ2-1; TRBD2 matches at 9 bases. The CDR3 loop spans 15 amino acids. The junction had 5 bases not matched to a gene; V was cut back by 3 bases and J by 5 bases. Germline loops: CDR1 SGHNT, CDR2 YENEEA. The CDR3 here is CASSFRTSENNEQFF. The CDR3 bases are TGTGCCAGCAGCTTTCGGACTAGCGAGAACAATGAGCAGTTCTTC.

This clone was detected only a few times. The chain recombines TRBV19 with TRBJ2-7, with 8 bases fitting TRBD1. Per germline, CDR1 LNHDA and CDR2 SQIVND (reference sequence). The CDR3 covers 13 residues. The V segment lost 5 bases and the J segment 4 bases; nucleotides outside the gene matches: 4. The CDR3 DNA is TGTGCCAGTAGTGCAAGGACAGGGTACGAGCAGTACTTC. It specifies CASSARTGYEQYF.

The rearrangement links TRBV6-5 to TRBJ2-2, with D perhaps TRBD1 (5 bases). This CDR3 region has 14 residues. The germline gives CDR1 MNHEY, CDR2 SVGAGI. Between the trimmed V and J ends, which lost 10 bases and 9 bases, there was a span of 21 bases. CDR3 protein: CATAKGRVNWELFF. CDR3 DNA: TGTGCCACCGCAAAGGGCAGGGTGAATTGGGAGCTGTTTTTT.

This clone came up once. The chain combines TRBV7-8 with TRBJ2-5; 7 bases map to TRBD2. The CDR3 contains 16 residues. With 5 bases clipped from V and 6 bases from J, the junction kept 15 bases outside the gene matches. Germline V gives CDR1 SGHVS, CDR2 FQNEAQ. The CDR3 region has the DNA TGTGCCAGCAGCCCGAGACTAGCACGCGATCAGAAGACCCAGTACTTC. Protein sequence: CASSPRLARDQKTQYF. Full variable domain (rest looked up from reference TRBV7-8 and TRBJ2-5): GAGVSQSPRYKVAKRGQDVALRCDPISGHVSLFWYQQALGQGPEFLTYFQNEAQLDKSGLPSDRFFAERPEGSVSTLKIQRTQQEDSAVYLCASSPRLARDQKTQYFGPGTRLLVL.

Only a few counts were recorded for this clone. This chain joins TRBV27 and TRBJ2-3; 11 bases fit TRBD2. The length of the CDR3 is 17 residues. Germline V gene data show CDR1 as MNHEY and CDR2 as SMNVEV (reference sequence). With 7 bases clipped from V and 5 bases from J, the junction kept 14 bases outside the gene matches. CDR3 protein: CASTPRQLAGVLDTQYF. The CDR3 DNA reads TGTGCCAGCACCCCCCGGCAACTAGCGGGAGTACTAGATACGCAGTATTTT.

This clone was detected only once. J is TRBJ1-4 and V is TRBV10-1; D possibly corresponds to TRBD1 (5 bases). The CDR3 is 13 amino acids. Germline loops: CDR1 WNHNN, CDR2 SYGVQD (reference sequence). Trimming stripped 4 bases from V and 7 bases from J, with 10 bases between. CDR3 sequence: CASSGGDFEKLFF. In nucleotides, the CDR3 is TGCGCCAGCAGTGGAGGGGACTTTGAAAAACTGTTTTTT.

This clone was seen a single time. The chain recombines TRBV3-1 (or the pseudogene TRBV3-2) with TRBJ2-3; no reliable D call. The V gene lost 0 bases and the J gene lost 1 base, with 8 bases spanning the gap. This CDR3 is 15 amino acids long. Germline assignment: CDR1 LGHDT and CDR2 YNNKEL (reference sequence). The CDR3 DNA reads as TGTGCCAGCAGCCAAGATCGGGTTCGCACAGATACGCAGTATTTT. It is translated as CASSQDRVRTDTQYF.

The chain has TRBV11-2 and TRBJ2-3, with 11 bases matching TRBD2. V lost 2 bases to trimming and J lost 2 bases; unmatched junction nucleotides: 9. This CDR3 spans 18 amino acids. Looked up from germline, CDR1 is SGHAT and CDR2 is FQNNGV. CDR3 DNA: TGTGCCAGCAGCTTATCTCTAGCGGGGGGACCCCCCACAGATACGCAGTATTTT. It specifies CASSLSLAGGPPTDTQYF. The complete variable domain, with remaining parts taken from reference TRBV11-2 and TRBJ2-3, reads EAGVAQSPRYKIIEKRQSVAFWCNPISGHATLYWYQQILGQGPKLLIQFQNNGVVDDSQLPKDRFSAERLKGVDSTLKIQPAKLEDSAVYLCASSLSLAGGPPTDTQYFGPGTRLTVL.

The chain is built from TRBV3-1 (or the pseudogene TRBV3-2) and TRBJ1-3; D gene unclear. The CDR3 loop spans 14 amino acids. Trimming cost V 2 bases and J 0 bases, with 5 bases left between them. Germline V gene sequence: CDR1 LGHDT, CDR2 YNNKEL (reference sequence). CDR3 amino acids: CASSQTDSGNTIYF. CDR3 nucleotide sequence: TGTGCCAGCAGCCAAACAGACTCTGGAAACACCATATATTTT.

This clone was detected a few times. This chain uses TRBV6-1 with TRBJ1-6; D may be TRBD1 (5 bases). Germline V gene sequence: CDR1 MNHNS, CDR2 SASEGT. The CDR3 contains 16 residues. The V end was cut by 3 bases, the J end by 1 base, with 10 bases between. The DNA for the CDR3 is TGTGCCAGCAGTGACAGGGAGGTATCCTATAATTCACCCCTCCACTTT. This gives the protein CASSDREVSYNSPLHF.

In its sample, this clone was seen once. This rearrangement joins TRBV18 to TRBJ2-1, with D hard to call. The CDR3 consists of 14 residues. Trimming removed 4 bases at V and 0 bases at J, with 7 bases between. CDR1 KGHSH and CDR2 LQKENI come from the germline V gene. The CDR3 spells CASSLQISYNEQFF. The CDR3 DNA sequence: TGTGCCAGCTCACTCCAAATCTCCTACAATGAGCAGTTCTTC.

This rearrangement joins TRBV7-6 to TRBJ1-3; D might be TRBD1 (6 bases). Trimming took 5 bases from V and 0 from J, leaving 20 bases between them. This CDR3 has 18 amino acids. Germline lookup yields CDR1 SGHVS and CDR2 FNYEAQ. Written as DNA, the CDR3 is TGTGCCAGCAGCCTCCAGGACAGCCGGATAGGCTCTGGAAACACCATATATTTT. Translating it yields CASSLQDSRIGSGNTIYF.

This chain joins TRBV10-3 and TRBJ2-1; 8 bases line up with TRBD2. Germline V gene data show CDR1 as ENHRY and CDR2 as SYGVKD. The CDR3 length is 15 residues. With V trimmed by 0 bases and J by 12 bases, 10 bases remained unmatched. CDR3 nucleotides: TGTGCCATCAGTGAGTCGAGCGGGGGTTTTGGAGGGCAGTTCTTC. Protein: CAISESSGGFGGQFF.

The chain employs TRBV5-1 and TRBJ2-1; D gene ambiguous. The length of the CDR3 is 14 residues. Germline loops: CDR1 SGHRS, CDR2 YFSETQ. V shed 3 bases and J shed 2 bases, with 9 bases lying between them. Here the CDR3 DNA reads TGCGCCAGCAGCTCAACCCGGGCCTACAATGAGCAGTTCTTC. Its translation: CASSSTRAYNEQFF.

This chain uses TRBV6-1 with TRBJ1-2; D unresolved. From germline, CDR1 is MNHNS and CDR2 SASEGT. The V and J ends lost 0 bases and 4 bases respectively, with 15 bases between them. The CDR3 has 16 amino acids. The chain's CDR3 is CASSEAIAARSYGYTF. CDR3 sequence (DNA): TGTGCCAGCAGTGAAGCGATCGCCGCCAGAAGCTATGGCTACACCTTC.

CDR3 coding DNA: TGTGCCAGCAGCCCGAACCCGGGGGGAGGGACAGGGAAACGCTACGAGCAGTACTTC. Its translation is CASSPNPGGGTGKRYEQYF. The chain links TRBV7-9 to TRBJ2-7; 9 bases map to TRBD1. This CDR3 is 19 amino acids long. J gave up 3 bases and V 5 bases, and 20 bases lay outside the gene matches. From germline, CDR1 is SEHNR and CDR2 FQNEAQ (reference sequence).

The CDR3 here is CASSSMTGLRLYGYTF. The CDR3 region has the DNA TGTGCCAGCAGTTCGATGACAGGGTTAAGACTATATGGCTACACCTTC. The rearrangement links TRBV27 to TRBJ1-2, with 7 bases that match TRBD1. The CDR3 totals 16 residues. The V segment lost 4 bases and the J segment 5 bases; nucleotides outside the gene matches: 13. Germline lookup yields CDR1 MNHEY and CDR2 SMNVEV (reference sequence).

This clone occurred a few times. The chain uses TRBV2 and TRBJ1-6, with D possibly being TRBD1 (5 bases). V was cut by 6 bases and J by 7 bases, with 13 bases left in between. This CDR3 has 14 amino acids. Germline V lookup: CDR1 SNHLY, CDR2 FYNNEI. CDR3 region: CASRPQGGNSPLHF. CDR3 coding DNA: TGTGCCAGCAGACCCCAGGGAGGGAATTCACCCCTCCACTTT.

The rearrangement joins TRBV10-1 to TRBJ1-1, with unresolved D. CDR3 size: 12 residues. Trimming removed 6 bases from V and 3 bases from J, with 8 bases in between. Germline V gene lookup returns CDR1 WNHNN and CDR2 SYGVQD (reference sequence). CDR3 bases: TGCGCCAGCAGAACAGACGACACTGAAGCTTTCTTT. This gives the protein CASRTDDTEAFF.

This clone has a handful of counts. CDR3 nucleotide sequence: TGTGCCAGCAGTCCAGTCATAGCGTTCTTGGAGACCCAGTACTTC. Translation gives CASSPVIAFLETQYF. This rearrangement joins TRBV6-5 to TRBJ2-5; TRBD2 might be the D (5 bases). Germline CDR1 MNHEY, CDR2 SVGAGI. This CDR3 contains 15 residues. The V end was cut by 5 bases, the J end by 5 bases, with 18 bases between.

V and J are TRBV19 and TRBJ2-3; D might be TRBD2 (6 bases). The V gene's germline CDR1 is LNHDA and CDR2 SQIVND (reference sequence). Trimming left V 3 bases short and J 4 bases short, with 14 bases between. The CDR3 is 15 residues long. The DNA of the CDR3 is TGTGCCAGTAGTATCGGGTCCAGCGGGTCAGATACGCAGTATTTT. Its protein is CASSIGSSGSDTQYF.

The CDR3 reads CASRTPSRVLNTEAFF. The CDR3 DNA sequence: TGTGCCAGCAGGACCCCGTCCCGGGTCTTGAACACTGAAGCTTTCTTT. The chain links TRBV2 to TRBJ1-1; D is unresolved. The germline CDR1 and CDR2 sequences are SNHLY and FYNNEI. The CDR3 spans 16 residues. Trimming removed 6 bases at V and 0 bases at J, with 17 bases between.